A single sample is the source of the 27 T cell receptor beta chains below, sequenced in a study of graft-versus-host responses after intestinal transplantation. TCRdb keeps only in-frame clones here, not all; method: immunoSEQ multiplex PCR. The table lists some 90,000 clones, roughly 90% of them singletons. No cognate antigen is known for these TCRs. The starting material was unstimulated CD4+ T cells sorted from spleen or lymph node cells, obtained before intestinal transplant. These receptors were obtained from a human donor who received an intestinal transplant.

This clone has a handful of counts. The chain couples TRBV5-6 to TRBJ2-7, with D possibly matching TRBD2 (5 bases). CDR3 size: 12 residues. The V end lost 2 bases, the J end lost 7 bases, and 10 bases lay between the germline ends. Germline V CDR1 and CDR2: SGHDT, YYEEEE. The CDR3 loop is CASSLTTGEQYF. As DNA, the CDR3 is TGTGCCAGCAGCTTAACAACGGGGGAGCAGTACTTC.

This chain connects TRBV9 to TRBJ1-5; TRBD1 aligns across 7 bases. The CDR3 totals 13 residues. The V segment lost 4 bases and the J segment 7 bases; nucleotides outside the gene matches: 5. Germline V gene sequence: CDR1 SGDLS, CDR2 YYNGEE. The CDR3 DNA follows: TGTGCCAGCAGCTCCGACAGGGACCAGCCCCAGCATTTT. This gives the protein CASSSDRDQPQHF.

J is TRBJ1-5 and V is TRBV5-1; TRBD1 is a possible D gene (5 bases). V lost 0 bases, J lost 6 bases, and 7 bases lay in between. The CDR3 runs to 13 residues. The germline V gene has CDR1 SGHRS and CDR2 YFSETQ. CDR3: CASSLDQGQPQHF. As DNA, the CDR3 is TGCGCCAGCAGCTTGGATCAGGGTCAGCCCCAGCATTTT.

V usage is TRBV7-9 and J usage is TRBJ1-1; a weak D match, TRBD1 (6 bases). V shed 5 bases and J shed 0 bases, with 13 bases lying between them. Germline CDR1 is SEHNR and CDR2 is FQNEAQ (reference sequence). This CDR3 comprises 15 residues. CDR3 DNA sequence: TGTGCCAGCAGCCCGAGGGGGATCGTGAACACTGAAGCTTTCTTT. Its translation: CASSPRGIVNTEAFF. The variable domain in full, with the rest retrieved from reference TRBV7-9 and TRBJ1-1, is DTGVSQNPRHKITKRGQNVTFRCDPISEHNRLYWYRQTLGQGPEFLTYFQNEAQLEKSRLLSDRFSAERPKGSFSTLEIQRTEQGDSAMYLCASSPRGIVNTEAFFGQGTRLTVV.

CDR3 loop: CASSGGRLAYEQYF. CDR3 bases: TGTGCCAGCAGTGGTGGTAGATTGGCCTACGAGCAGTACTTC. The chain employs TRBV25-1 and TRBJ2-7; D call uncertain. Germline CDR1 reads MGHDK; CDR2 reads SYGVNS. V shed 4 bases and J shed 2 bases, with 12 bases lying between them. The CDR3 is 14 amino acids.

The gene calls are TRBV5-6 and TRBJ2-3; D unresolved. This CDR3 is 14 amino acids long. Trimming removed 4 bases at V and 2 bases at J, with 11 bases between. Germline-derived CDR1 and CDR2 are SGHDT and YYEEEE. In DNA, the CDR3 is TGTGCCAGCAGCCAATCGACATACACAGATACGCAGTATTTT. Translation: CASSQSTYTDTQYF.

The genes are TRBV5-1 and TRBJ1-1; TRBD1 matches at 7 bases. Trimming removed 0 bases from V and 1 base from J; junction bases left unmatched: 9. The CDR3 is 17 residues long. Germline CDR1 reads SGHRS; CDR2 reads YFSETQ. The CDR3 loop reads CASSLGPRTGENTEAFF. The CDR3 bases are TGCGCCAGCAGCTTGGGGCCACGCACAGGGGAGAACACTGAAGCTTTCTTT.

The chain employs TRBV7-5 and TRBJ2-1; the table calls TRBD1, which could not be checked here. TRBV7-5 has pseudogene status. The CDR3 loop spans 13 amino acids. In DNA, the CDR3 is TGTGCACCCGGACATTACGTACGGAATGAGCAGTTCTTC. It encodes CAPGHYVRNEQFF.

A remark on this clone: The sample contains more than one DNA sequence encoding this CDR3. V and J are TRBV10-1 and TRBJ2-7; the D gene is possibly TRBD2 (5 bases). Trimming stripped 8 bases from V and 3 bases from J, with 11 bases between. The CDR3 is 12 amino acids. Germline CDR1 WNHNN, CDR2 SYGVQD (reference sequence). The CDR3 loop reads CASGENLYEQYF. In nucleotides, the CDR3 is TGCGCCAGCGGGGAGAACCTCTACGAGCAGTACTTC.

This rearrangement joins TRBV5-6 to TRBJ1-4, with D maybe TRBD1 (5 bases). V was clipped by 4 bases and J by 8 bases, with 18 bases between them. CDR3 size: 15 residues. The germline V gene has CDR1 SGHDT and CDR2 YYEEEE. CDR3 region: CASSEWGRFVEKLFF. The CDR3 DNA reads as TGTGCCAGCAGCGAGTGGGGCAGGTTCGTCGAAAAACTGTTTTTT.

This chain joins TRBV27 and TRBJ1-1, with D possibly TRBD1 on 5 matching bases. Trimming took off 6 bases at V and 4 bases at J, with 15 bases between the two ends. The CDR3 consists of 14 residues. Germline V gene data show CDR1 as MNHEY and CDR2 as SMNVEV (reference sequence). The CDR3, as DNA: TGTGCCAGCAGGGTGCTTGCGGGGGGCACTGAAGCTTTCTTT. Amino acid sequence: CASRVLAGGTEAFF.

V and J are TRBV2 and TRBJ1-4; weak D call: TRBD1 (6 bases). This CDR3 spans 17 amino acids. The germline V gene encodes CDR1 SNHLY and CDR2 FYNNEI. V was shortened by 6 bases and J by 7 bases, with 24 bases between the two germline ends. The CDR3 coding sequence is TGTGCCAGCAGACTCACAGGGTTAGCATCTAGAGGTGAAAAACTGTTTTTT. As protein: CASRLTGLASRGEKLFF.

The chain employs TRBV12-5 and TRBJ1-6, with D maybe TRBD1 (5 bases). The germline V gene has CDR1 LGHNT and CDR2 FRNRAP. The ends were cut back, 5 bases at V and 5 bases at J, with 16 bases in the middle. CDR3 length equals 16 residues. The CDR3 reads CASGPGAGANNSPLHF. The CDR3 DNA reads as TGTGCTAGTGGTCCTGGGGCAGGAGCAAATAATTCACCCCTCCACTTT.

The chain links TRBV28 to TRBJ2-2; a possible D gene is TRBD1 (7 bases). CDR1 is MDHEN and CDR2 is SYDVKM in the germline V gene. The CDR3 sequence is 15 residues long. Trimming pared 2 bases from V and 4 bases from J, leaving 11 bases between. The CDR3 bases are TGTGCCAGCAGTTTACCGCAGGGGGGCACCGGGGAGCTGTTTTTT. It translates to CASSLPQGGTGELFF.

This chain joins TRBV11-3 and TRBJ2-1, with 9 bases that match TRBD2. The germline gives CDR1 SGHNT, CDR2 YENEEA. The CDR3 has 15 amino acids. Unmatched junction bases numbered 6, after V lost 5 bases and J lost 4 bases. The CDR3 DNA reads as TGTGCCAGCAGCCTGCGGGGGGGAGATTACAATGAGCAGTTCTTC. It yields the protein CASSLRGGDYNEQFF.

The chain is built from TRBV19 and TRBJ2-5; tentative D call: TRBD2 (5 bases). Germline loops: CDR1 LNHDA, CDR2 SQIVND (reference sequence). The ends were cut back, 4 bases at V and 7 bases at J, with 19 bases in the middle. CDR3 length: 15 residues. The CDR3 region has the DNA TGTGCCAGTAGTAAGACGCTAGTAGTTGGAGGGACCCAGTACTTC. It specifies CASSKTLVVGGTQYF.

The chain is built from TRBV7-3 and TRBJ2-7, with TRBD1 matching 11 bases. Germline trimming cut 2 bases from V and 2 bases from J; bases unmatched to any gene: 5. The CDR3 length is 16 residues. Germline V gene data show CDR1 as SGHTA and CDR2 as FQGTGA. CDR3 sequence (DNA): TGTGCCAGCAGCTTAGGGGGACAGGGGGGGACCTACGAGCAGTACTTC. It specifies CASSLGGQGGTYEQYF.

The chain employs TRBV11-2 and TRBJ1-1, with D possibly TRBD1 on 5 matching bases. Trimming cost V 4 bases and J 4 bases, with 13 bases left between them. CDR1 is SGHAT and CDR2 is FQNNGV in the germline V gene. The CDR3 sequence is 14 residues long. The CDR3 DNA follows: TGTGCCAGCAGCTCGTTTCAGGGCCCCACTGAAGCTTTCTTT. Translated: CASSSFQGPTEAFF.

This clone was seen only once. The V and J genes are TRBV7-9 and TRBJ2-7; TRBD2 matches at 11 bases. Trimming removed 7 bases from V and 3 bases from J; junction bases left unmatched: 2. This CDR3 has 13 amino acids. CDR1 and CDR2 (germline): SEHNR, FQNEAQ (reference sequence). Here the CDR3 DNA reads TGTGCCAGCACCCTAGCGGGGGGCTACGAGCAGTACTTC. This codes for CASTLAGGYEQYF. The entire variable domain, with the rest obtained from reference TRBV7-9 and TRBJ2-7, is as follows: DTGVSQNPRHKITKRGQNVTFRCDPISEHNRLYWYRQTLGQGPEFLTYFQNEAQLEKSRLLSDRFSAERPKGSFSTLEIQRTEQGDSAMYLCASTLAGGYEQYFGPGTRLTVT.

The chain uses TRBV27 and TRBJ2-3; D gene ambiguous. Looked up from germline, CDR1 is MNHEY and CDR2 is SMNVEV (reference sequence). The V end lost 3 bases, the J end lost 2 bases, and 9 bases lay between the germline ends. CDR3 length equals 14 residues. The CDR3 DNA sequence: TGTGCCAGCAGTTTCGGTCGAGTCACAGATACGCAGTATTTT. Residues: CASSFGRVTDTQYF.

This clone showed up just a few times. The chain has TRBV4-1 and TRBJ1-6; no reliable D call. Trimming shortened V by 4 bases and J by 9 bases, and 16 bases separated the two germline ends. This CDR3 region has 15 residues. Germline V gene data show CDR1 as MGHRA and CDR2 as YSYEKL. The CDR3 protein is CASSPEGALGSPLHF. The CDR3 bases are TGCGCCAGCAGCCCCGAGGGCGCCCTGGGTTCACCCCTCCACTTT.

The rearrangement links TRBV6-4 to TRBJ1-5; TRBD1 is a possible D gene (5 bases). This CDR3 comprises 16 residues. V lost 2 bases and J lost 4, with 15 bases in between. CDR1 is MRHNA and CDR2 is SNTAGT in the germline V gene. The CDR3 DNA is TGTGCCAGCAGTGACGTAAGGGGCGGGGGTAATCAGCCCCAGCATTTT. The encoded protein is CASSDVRGGGNQPQHF.

This clone was observed a single time. The chain links TRBV11-2 to TRBJ1-3; no clear D. In germline, CDR1 is SGHAT, CDR2 FQNNGV. V lost 5 bases, J lost 0 bases, and 11 bases lay in between. CDR3 size: 15 residues. As DNA, the CDR3 is TGTGCCAGCAGCGCGCCGAGGCCCTCTGGAAACACCATATATTTT. Protein: CASSAPRPSGNTIYF.

The V and J genes are TRBV27 and TRBJ1-1, with a tentative D call TRBD1 (6 bases). The CDR3 has 14 residues. V gave up 6 bases and J gave up 0 bases, with 11 bases separating them. CDR1 is MNHEY and CDR2 is SMNVEV in the germline V gene (reference sequence). The CDR3, as DNA: TGTGCCAGCAGCGCCGACAGGATGAACACTGAAGCTTTCTTT. This codes for CASSADRMNTEAFF.

This chain uses TRBV14 with TRBJ2-3; D not resolved. V dropped 1 base and J dropped 2 bases, with 13 bases sitting between them. The V gene's germline CDR1 is SGHDN and CDR2 FVKESK. CDR3 length: 16 residues. Here the CDR3 DNA reads TGTGCCAGCAGCCAAGGCCTGCGCCTTCTCACAGATACGCAGTATTTT. The encoded protein is CASSQGLRLLTDTQYF.

The CDR3 DNA reads TGTGCCAGCAGCCCATGGACAGGAACGATCGATTACAATGAGCAGTTCTTC. Amino acid sequence: CASSPWTGTIDYNEQFF. This chain links TRBV11-1 with TRBJ2-1, with 7 nucleotides matching TRBD1. Germline assignment: CDR1 SGHAT and CDR2 FQDESV (reference sequence). Losses at the gene ends were 5 bases for V and 4 bases for J; bases not matched to a gene: 14. The CDR3 totals 17 residues.

V gene TRBV12-5 combines with J gene TRBJ2-7; D unresolved. From germline, CDR1 is LGHNT and CDR2 FRNRAP. CDR3 length: 11 amino acids. V dropped 6 bases and J dropped 3 bases, with 6 bases sitting between them. The DNA for the CDR3 is TGTGCTAGTGGATACTTCTACGAGCAGTACTTC. Amino acid sequence: CASGYFYEQYF.